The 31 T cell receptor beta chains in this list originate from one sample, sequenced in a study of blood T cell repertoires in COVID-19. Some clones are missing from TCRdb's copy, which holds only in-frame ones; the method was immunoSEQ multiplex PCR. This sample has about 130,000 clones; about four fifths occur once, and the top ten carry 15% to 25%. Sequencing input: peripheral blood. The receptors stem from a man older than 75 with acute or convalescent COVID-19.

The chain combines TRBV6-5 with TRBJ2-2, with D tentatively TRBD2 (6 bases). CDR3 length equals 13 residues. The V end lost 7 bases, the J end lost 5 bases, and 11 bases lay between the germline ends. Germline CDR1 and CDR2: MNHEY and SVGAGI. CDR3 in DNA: TGTGCCAGCAAAAATGCGGGAACCGGGGAGCTGTTTTTT. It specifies CASKNAGTGELFF.

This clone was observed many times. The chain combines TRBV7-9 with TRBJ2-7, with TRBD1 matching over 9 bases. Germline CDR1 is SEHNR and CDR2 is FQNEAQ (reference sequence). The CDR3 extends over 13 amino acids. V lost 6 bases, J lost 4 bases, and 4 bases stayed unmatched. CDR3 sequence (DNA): TGTGCCAGCAGACAGGGGGCGGAATACGAGCAGTACTTC. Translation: CASRQGAEYEQYF.

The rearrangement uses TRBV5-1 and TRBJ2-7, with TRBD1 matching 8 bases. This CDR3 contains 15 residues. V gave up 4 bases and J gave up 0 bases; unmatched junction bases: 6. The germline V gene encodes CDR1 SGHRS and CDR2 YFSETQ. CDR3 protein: CASSVGQGPSYEQYF. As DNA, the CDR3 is TGCGCCAGCAGCGTAGGACAGGGACCCTCCTACGAGCAGTACTTC.

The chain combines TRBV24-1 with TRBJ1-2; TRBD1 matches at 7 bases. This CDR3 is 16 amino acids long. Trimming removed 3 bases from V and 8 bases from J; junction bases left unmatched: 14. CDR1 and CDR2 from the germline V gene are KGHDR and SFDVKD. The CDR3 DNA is TGTGCCACCAGTGATCCCCTTGAAGGGGGCACCGGCGGCTACACCTTC. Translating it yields CATSDPLEGGTGGYTF.

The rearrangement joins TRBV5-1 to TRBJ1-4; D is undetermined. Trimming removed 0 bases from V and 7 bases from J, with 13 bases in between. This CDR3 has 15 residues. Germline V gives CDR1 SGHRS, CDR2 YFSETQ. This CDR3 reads CASSLDGVYIEKLFF. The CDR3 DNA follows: TGCGCCAGCAGCTTGGACGGGGTATATATTGAAAAACTGTTTTTT.

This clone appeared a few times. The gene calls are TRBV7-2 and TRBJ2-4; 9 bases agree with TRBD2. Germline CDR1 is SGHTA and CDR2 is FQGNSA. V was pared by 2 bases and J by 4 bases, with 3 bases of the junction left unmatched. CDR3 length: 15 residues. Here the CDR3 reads CASSLTLAGKNIQYF. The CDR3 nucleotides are TGTGCCAGCAGCTTAACTCTAGCGGGGAAAAACATTCAGTACTTC. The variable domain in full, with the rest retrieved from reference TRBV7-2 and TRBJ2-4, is GAGVSQSPSNKVTEKGKDVELRCDPISGHTALYWYRQSLGQGLEFLIYFQGNSAPDKSGLPSDRFSAERTGGSVSTLTIQRTQQEDSAVYLCASSLTLAGKNIQYFGAGTRLSVL.

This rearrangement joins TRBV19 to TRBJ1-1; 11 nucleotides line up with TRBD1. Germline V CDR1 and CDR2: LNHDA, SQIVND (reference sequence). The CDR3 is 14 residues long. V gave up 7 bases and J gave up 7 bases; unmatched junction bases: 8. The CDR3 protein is CASIPGQGDIEAFF. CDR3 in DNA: TGTGCCAGTATCCCGGGACAGGGGGATATTGAAGCTTTCTTT.

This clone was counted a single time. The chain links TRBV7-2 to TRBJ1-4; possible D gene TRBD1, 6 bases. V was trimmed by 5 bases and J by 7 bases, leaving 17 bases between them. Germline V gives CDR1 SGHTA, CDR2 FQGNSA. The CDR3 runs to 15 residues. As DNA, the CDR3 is TGTGCCAGCAGCCCCATGGGCAGGGGTGGTGAAAAACTGTTTTTT. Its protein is CASSPMGRGGEKLFF.

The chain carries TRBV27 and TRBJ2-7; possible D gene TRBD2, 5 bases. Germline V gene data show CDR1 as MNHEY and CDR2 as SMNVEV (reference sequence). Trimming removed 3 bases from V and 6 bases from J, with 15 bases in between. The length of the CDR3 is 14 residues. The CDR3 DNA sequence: TGTGCCAGCAGTTTGAGGTCCGTGAGCGGCGAGCAGTACTTC. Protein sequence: CASSLRSVSGEQYF.

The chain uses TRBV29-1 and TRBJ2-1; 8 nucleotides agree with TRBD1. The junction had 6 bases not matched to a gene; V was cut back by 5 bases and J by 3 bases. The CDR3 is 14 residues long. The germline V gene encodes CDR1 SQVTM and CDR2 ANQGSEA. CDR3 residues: CSVLRQGHYNEQFF. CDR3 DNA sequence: TGCAGCGTTCTAAGACAGGGGCACTACAATGAGCAGTTCTTC.

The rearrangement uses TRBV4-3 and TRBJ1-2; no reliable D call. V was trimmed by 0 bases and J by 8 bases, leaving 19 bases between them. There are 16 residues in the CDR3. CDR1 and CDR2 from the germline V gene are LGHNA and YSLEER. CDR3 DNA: TGCGCCAGCAGCCAAGATGCTCATTTAAGAACAGACGGCTACACCTTC. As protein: CASSQDAHLRTDGYTF.

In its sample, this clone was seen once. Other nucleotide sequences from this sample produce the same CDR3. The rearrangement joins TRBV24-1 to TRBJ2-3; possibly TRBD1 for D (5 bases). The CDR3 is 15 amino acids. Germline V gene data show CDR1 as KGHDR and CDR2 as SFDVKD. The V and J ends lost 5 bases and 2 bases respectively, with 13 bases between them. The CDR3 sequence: CATSGRGQHTDTQYF. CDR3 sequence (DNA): TGTGCCACCAGTGGAAGGGGTCAACACACAGATACGCAGTATTTT.

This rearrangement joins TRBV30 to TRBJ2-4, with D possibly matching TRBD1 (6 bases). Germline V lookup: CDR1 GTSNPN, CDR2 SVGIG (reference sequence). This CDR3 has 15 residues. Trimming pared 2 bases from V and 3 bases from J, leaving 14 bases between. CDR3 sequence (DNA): TGTGCCTGGAGTAGGAAGGGGGTTAGCAAAAACATTCAGTACTTC. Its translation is CAWSRKGVSKNIQYF.

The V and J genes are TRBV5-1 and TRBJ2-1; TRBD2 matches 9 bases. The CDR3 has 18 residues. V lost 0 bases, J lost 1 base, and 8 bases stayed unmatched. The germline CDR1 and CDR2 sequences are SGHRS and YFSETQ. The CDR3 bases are TGCGCCAGCAGCTTGGTATCGCGGGGGGGCCAGTCCTACAATGAGCAGTTCTTC. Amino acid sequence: CASSLVSRGGQSYNEQFF. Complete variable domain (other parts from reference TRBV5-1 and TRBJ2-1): KAGVTQTPRYLIKTRGQQVTLSCSPISGHRSVSWYQQTPGQGLQFLFEYFSETQRNKGNFPGRFSGRQFSNSRSEMNVSTLELGDSALYLCASSLVSRGGQSYNEQFFGPGTRLTVL.

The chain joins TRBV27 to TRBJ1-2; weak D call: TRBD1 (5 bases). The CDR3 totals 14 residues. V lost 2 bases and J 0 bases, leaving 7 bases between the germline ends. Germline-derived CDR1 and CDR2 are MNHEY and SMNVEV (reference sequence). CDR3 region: CASSLGAANYGYTF. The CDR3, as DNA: TGTGCCAGCAGTTTAGGGGCTGCTAACTATGGCTACACCTTC.

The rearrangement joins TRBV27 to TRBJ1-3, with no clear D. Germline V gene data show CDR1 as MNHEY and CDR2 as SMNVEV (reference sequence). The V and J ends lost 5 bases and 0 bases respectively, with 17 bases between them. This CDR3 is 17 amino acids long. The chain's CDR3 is CASSPSGATISGNTIYF. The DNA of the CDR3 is TGTGCCAGCAGTCCTTCGGGTGCCACTATCTCTGGAAACACCATATATTTT.

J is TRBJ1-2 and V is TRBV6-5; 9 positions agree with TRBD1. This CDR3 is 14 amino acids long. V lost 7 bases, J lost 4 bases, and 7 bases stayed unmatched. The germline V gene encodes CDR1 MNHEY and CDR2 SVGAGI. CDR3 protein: CASKNEGQGYGYTF. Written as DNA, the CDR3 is TGTGCCAGCAAAAACGAGGGACAGGGCTATGGCTACACCTTC.

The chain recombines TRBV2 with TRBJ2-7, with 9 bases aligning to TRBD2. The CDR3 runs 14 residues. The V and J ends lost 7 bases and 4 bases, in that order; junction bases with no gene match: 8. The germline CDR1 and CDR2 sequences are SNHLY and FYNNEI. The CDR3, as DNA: TGTGCCAGCATGAGACCTAGCGGGGCGTACGAGCAGTACTTC. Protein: CASMRPSGAYEQYF.

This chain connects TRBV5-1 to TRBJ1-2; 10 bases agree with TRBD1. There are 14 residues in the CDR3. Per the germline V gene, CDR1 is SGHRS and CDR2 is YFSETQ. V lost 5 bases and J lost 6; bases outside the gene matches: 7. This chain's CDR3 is CASRKGTGEHGYTF. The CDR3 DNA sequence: TGCGCCAGCAGGAAAGGGACAGGGGAGCATGGCTACACCTTC. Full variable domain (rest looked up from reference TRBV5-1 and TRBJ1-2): KAGVTQTPRYLIKTRGQQVTLSCSPISGHRSVSWYQQTPGQGLQFLFEYFSETQRNKGNFPGRFSGRQFSNSRSEMNVSTLELGDSALYLCASRKGTGEHGYTFGSGTRLTVV.

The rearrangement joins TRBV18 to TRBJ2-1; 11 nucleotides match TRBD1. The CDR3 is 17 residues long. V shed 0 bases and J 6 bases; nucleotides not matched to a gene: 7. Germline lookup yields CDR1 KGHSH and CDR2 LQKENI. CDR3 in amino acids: CASSPPGTGGIINEQFF. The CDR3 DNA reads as TGTGCCAGCTCACCACCCGGGACAGGGGGAATAATCAATGAGCAGTTCTTC.

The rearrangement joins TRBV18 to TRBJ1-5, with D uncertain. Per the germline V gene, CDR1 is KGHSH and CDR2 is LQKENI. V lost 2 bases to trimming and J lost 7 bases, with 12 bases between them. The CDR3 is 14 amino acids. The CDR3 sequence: CASSPVQVGQPQHF. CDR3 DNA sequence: TGTGCCAGCTCACCAGTCCAGGTCGGCCAGCCCCAGCATTTT.

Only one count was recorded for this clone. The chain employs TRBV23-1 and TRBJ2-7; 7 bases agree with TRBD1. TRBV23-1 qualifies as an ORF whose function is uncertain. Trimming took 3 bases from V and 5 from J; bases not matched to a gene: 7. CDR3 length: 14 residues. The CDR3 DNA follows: TGCGCCAGCAGTCATTCCGACAGGGCGCACGAGCAGTACTTC. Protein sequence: CASSHSDRAHEQYF.

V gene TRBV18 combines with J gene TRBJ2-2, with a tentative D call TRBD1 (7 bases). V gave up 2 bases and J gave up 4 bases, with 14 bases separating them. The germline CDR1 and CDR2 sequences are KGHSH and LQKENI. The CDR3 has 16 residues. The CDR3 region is CASSPGQGDSTGELFF. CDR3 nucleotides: TGTGCCAGCTCACCAGGGCAGGGGGACTCCACCGGGGAGCTGTTTTTT. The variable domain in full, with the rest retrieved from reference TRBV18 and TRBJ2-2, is NAGVMQNPRHLVRRRGQEARLRCSPMKGHSHVYWYRQLPEEGLKFMVYLQKENIIDESGMPKERFSAEFPKEGPSILRIQQVVRGDSAAYFCASSPGQGDSTGELFFGEGSRLTVL.

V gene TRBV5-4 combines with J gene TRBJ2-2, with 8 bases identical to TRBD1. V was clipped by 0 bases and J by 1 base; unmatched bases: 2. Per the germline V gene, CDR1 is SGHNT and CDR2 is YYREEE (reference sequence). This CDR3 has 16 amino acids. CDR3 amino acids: CASSLVTGGNTGELFF. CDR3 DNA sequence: TGTGCCAGCAGCTTGGTTACAGGGGGGAACACCGGGGAGCTGTTTTTT.

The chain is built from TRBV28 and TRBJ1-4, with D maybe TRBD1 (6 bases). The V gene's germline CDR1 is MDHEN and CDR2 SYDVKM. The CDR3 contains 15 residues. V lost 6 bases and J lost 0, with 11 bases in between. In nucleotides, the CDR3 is TGTGCCAGCAGAGGGGGGGACGCAACTAATGAAAAACTGTTTTTT. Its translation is CASRGGDATNEKLFF.

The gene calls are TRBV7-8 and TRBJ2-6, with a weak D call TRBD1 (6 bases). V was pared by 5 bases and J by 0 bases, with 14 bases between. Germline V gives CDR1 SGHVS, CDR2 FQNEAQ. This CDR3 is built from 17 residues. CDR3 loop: CASSPTGTSSGANVLTF. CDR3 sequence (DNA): TGTGCCAGCAGCCCTACCGGGACAAGCTCTGGGGCCAACGTCCTGACTTTC.

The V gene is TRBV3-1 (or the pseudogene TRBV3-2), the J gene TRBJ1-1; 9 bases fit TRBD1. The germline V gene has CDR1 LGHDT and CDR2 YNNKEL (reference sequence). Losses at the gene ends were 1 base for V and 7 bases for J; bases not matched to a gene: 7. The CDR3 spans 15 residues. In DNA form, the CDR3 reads TGTGCCAGCAGCCAAGCGCCCGGGACAGGGCTTGAAGCTTTCTTT. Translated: CASSQAPGTGLEAFF.

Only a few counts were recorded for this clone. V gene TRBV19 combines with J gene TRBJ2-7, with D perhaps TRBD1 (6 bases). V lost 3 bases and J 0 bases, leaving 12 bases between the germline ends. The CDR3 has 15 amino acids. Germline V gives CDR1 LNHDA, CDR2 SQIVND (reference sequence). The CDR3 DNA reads TGTGCCAGTAGTATTGGGGGCCCTTACTCCTACGAGCAGTACTTC. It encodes CASSIGGPYSYEQYF.

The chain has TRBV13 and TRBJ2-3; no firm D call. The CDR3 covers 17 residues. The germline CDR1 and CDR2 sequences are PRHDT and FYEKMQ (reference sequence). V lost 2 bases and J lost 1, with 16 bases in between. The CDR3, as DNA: TGTGCCAGCAGCTTATACGGCAGGCGTGCCGGCACAGATACGCAGTATTTT. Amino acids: CASSLYGRRAGTDTQYF. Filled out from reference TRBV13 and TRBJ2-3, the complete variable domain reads AAGVIQSPRHLIKEKRETATLKCYPIPRHDTVYWYQQGPGQDPQFLISFYEKMQSDKGSIPDRFSAQQFSDYHSELNMSSLELGDSALYFCASSLYGRRAGTDTQYFGPGTRLTVL.

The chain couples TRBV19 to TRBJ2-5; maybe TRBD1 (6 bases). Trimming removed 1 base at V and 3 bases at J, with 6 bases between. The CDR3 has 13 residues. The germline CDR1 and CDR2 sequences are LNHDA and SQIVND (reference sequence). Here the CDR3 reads CASSIGQEETQYF. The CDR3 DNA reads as TGTGCCAGTAGTATAGGACAGGAAGAGACCCAGTACTTC. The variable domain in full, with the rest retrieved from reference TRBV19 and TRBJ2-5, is DGGITQSPKYLFRKEGQNVTLSCEQNLNHDAMYWYRQDPGQGLRLIYYSQIVNDFQKGDIAEGYSVSREKKESFPLTVTSAQKNPTAFYLCASSIGQEETQYFGPGTRLLVL.

The CDR3 is CASSPARGGFYEQYF. The DNA for the CDR3 is TGTGCCAGCAGCCCTGCCCGGGGGGGATTCTACGAGCAGTACTTC. The V call is TRBV7-2, the J call TRBJ2-7; TRBD2 aligns across 8 bases. This CDR3 contains 15 residues. The trim removed 5 bases at V and 3 bases at J, leaving 9 bases unmatched. The germline V gene encodes CDR1 SGHTA and CDR2 FQGNSA. The whole variable domain, remainder taken from reference TRBV7-2 and TRBJ2-7, is GAGVSQSPSNKVTEKGKDVELRCDPISGHTALYWYRQSLGQGLEFLIYFQGNSAPDKSGLPSDRFSAERTGGSVSTLTIQRTQQEDSAVYLCASSPARGGFYEQYFGPGTRLTVT.